The 8 T cell receptor beta chains given below trace back to one sample, sequenced in a study of T cell repertoires in cytomegalovirus infection. MiXCR, applied by TCRdb to the reads, yields one record per CDR3 protein. The data contain 100,000 to 150,000 distinct CDR3 sequences, 20% to 30% of them singletons. The antigens of these receptors remain unknown. Sequencing was performed on PBMCs, sequenced either directly or after in vitro stimulation (not recorded which). The source is a human donor in good health (CMV status not recorded). Some clones in this sample may be carry-over from other donors' samples.

This clonotype was seen repeatedly, ten times or more. The chain employs TRBV7-6 and TRBJ2-3; 7 positions agree with TRBD2. The CDR3 extends over 17 amino acids. V shed 4 bases, J shed 0 bases, and the junction held 10 bases outside the gene matches. Germline V gene lookup returns CDR1 SGHVS and CDR2 FNYEAQ. CDR3 loop: CASSSTGGKRSTDTQYF. Written as DNA, the CDR3 is TGTGCCAGCAGCTCCACCGGGGGGAAGCGGAGCACAGATACGCAGTATTTT.

This clonotype was picked up a small number of times. V is TRBV7-2 and J is TRBJ2-5, with TRBD2 identical over 11 bases. Trimming cost V 0 bases and J 5 bases; bases outside gene matches: 5. The CDR3 consists of 16 residues. CDR1 and CDR2 (germline): SGHTA, FQGNSA. In nucleotides, the CDR3 is TGTGCCAGCAGCTTAGCTAGCGGGAGGGCCGGGGAGACCCAGTACTTC. Translation gives CASSLASGRAGETQYF. The complete variable domain, with remaining parts taken from reference TRBV7-2 and TRBJ2-5, reads GAGVSQSPSNKVTEKGKDVELRCDPISGHTALYWYRQSLGQGLEFLIYFQGNSAPDKSGLPSDRFSAERTGGSVSTLTIQRTQQEDSAVYLCASSLASGRAGETQYFGPGTRLLVL.

The chain has TRBV29-1 and TRBJ2-1; D is unresolved. CDR3 length: 12 amino acids. The ends were cut back, 4 bases at V and 0 bases at J, with 4 bases in the middle. Germline V lookup: CDR1 SQVTM, CDR2 ANQGSEA. The CDR3 here is CSVGTSYNEQFF. As DNA, the CDR3 is TGCAGCGTTGGGACCTCCTACAATGAGCAGTTCTTC.

This clonotype has only a few counts. At one end, the junction sequence differs from germline, possibly due to a read error. In DNA, the CDR3 is TGTGCCAGCAGGGGAGGGAGTTCTGGCGGCTTC. Protein product: CASRGGSSGGF. The chain couples TRBV6-6 to TRBJ2-4; TRBD2 aligns across 7 bases. The CDR3 length is 11 residues. Germline assignment: CDR1 MNHNY and CDR2 SVGAGI (reference sequence).

This clonotype was detected a few times. V is TRBV30 and J is TRBJ2-3; TRBD2 might be the D (6 bases). The CDR3 covers 14 residues. The V and J ends lost 1 base and 5 bases respectively, with 13 bases between them. Germline V CDR1 and CDR2: GTSNPN, SVGIG (reference sequence). CDR3 sequence reads: CAWSDLGSVDTQYF. The CDR3 DNA reads TGTGCCTGGAGTGATCTCGGGAGCGTAGATACGCAGTATTTT.

As DNA, the CDR3 is TGTGCCACCAGTCGGGCGACAGGGGATGGCTACACCTTC. Amino acid sequence: CATSRATGDGYTF. This sequence joins TRBV24-1 and TRBJ1-2, with 8 bases that match TRBD1. The V gene end was trimmed by 6 bases and the J gene end by 6 bases; junction bases not matched to a gene: 5. The CDR3 totals 13 residues. Germline CDR1 and CDR2: KGHDR and SFDVKD.

This clonotype came up a few times. The chain joins TRBV4-3 to TRBJ2-7, with D perhaps matching TRBD1 (5 bases). The V gene lost 0 bases and the J gene lost 3 bases, with 6 bases spanning the gap. The length of the CDR3 is 13 residues. The germline V gene encodes CDR1 LGHNA and CDR2 YSLEER. The CDR3 nucleotides read TGCGCCAGCAGCCAAGATCAGGGCTACGAGCAGTACTTC. Translating it yields CASSQDQGYEQYF.

The chain is built from TRBV20-1 and TRBJ2-5; D is perhaps TRBD2 (6 bases). V was clipped by 1 base and J by 5 bases, with 11 bases between them. The length of the CDR3 is 13 residues. In germline, CDR1 is DFQATT, CDR2 SNEGSKA (reference sequence). The CDR3 DNA is TGCAGTGCTAGAGGGTCAGGAGGGGAGACCCAGTACTTC. Its protein product is CSARGSGGETQYF.